This entry lists 13 T cell receptor beta chains sequenced from one sample in a study of T-cell memory formation after mild COVID-19. TCRdb ran MiXCR on the 5' RACE reads and lists one entry per CDR3 protein. The table includes about 390,000 distinct CDR3 sequences, more than 15% detected once. The sequenced material came from PBMCs or a T cell subset sorted from them (not recorded which). These receptors were taken from a man aged 18 to 35 who had mild COVID-19 (a few samples of this study predate the infection). Cell type and time point are not known.

In its sample, this clonotype was seen a few times. The rearrangement links TRBV7-2 to TRBJ1-6; D might be TRBD1 (5 bases). The CDR3 runs 13 residues. V was clipped by 4 bases and J by 6 bases, with 7 bases between them. CDR1 and CDR2 from the germline V gene are SGHTA and FQGNSA. In DNA form, the CDR3 reads TGTGCCAGCAGCTCAGGGTTTAATTCACCCCTCCACTTT. It codes for CASSSGFNSPLHF. Full variable domain (missing parts from reference TRBV7-2 and TRBJ1-6): GAGVSQSPSNKVTEKGKDVELRCDPISGHTALYWYRQSLGQGLEFLIYFQGNSAPDKSGLPSDRFSAERTGGSVSTLTIQRTQQEDSAVYLCASSSGFNSPLHFGNGTRLTVT.

The chain's CDR3 is CARSLGGVSYEQYV. CDR3 DNA sequence: TGTGCCAGGTCCCTGGGGGGGGTTTCCTACGAGCAGTACGTC. The rearrangement joins TRBV7-9 to TRBJ2-7; 7 bases fit TRBD2. The trim removed 9 bases at V and 1 base at J, leaving 9 bases unmatched. Germline V CDR1 and CDR2: SEHNR, FQNEAQ (reference sequence). CDR3 size: 14 residues.

J is TRBJ1-1 and V is TRBV12-3 or TRBV12-4; D is unclear. Trimming pared 8 bases from V and 5 bases from J, leaving 15 bases between. The CDR3 has 13 residues. CDR3: CASWRAGETEAFF. The DNA for the CDR3 is TGTGCCAGCTGGAGGGCCGGGGAAACTGAAGCTTTCTTT.

In this sample, this clonotype turned up a few times. The rearrangement uses TRBV11-2 and TRBJ1-4; TRBD1 might be the D (6 bases). CDR1 and CDR2 (germline): SGHAT, FQNNGV. V gave up 3 bases and J gave up 7 bases, with 21 bases separating them. The CDR3 is 17 amino acids. The CDR3 DNA sequence: TGTGCCAGCAGCTTCATGTGGGGGCGAGATCCTTTTGAAAAACTGTTTTTT. Its protein product is CASSFMWGRDPFEKLFF.

The rearrangement uses TRBV5-6 and TRBJ2-5; 11 bases are a match to TRBD1. The V gene end was trimmed by 4 bases and the J gene end by 4 bases; junction bases not matched to a gene: 3. This CDR3 has 14 amino acids. Germline CDR1 reads SGHDT; CDR2 reads YYEEEE. The CDR3 spells CASSGTGGLETQYF. DNA for the CDR3: TGTGCCAGCAGCGGGACAGGGGGTTTAGAGACCCAGTACTTC.

The gene calls are TRBV7-2 and TRBJ1-4; 7 bases map to TRBD1. J gave up 0 bases and V 2 bases, and 3 bases lay outside the gene matches. In germline, CDR1 is SGHTA, CDR2 FQGNSA. The CDR3 has 16 residues. In DNA, the CDR3 is TGTGCCAGCAGCTTACAGGGGGTTGCAACTAATGAAAAACTGTTTTTT. This encodes CASSLQGVATNEKLFF. Combining the CDR3 with reference TRBV7-2 and TRBJ1-4 gives the whole variable domain GAGVSQSPSNKVTEKGKDVELRCDPISGHTALYWYRQSLGQGLEFLIYFQGNSAPDKSGLPSDRFSAERTGGSVSTLTIQRTQQEDSAVYLCASSLQGVATNEKLFFGSGTQLSVL.

In this sample, this clonotype turned up a few times. The genes are TRBV3-1 and TRBJ1-1, with TRBD1 identical over 8 bases. The CDR3 loop spans 16 amino acids. CDR1 is LGHDT and CDR2 is YNNKEL in the germline V gene (reference sequence). The V segment lost 4 bases and the J segment 0 bases; nucleotides outside the gene matches: 7. Here the CDR3 DNA reads TGTGCCAGCAGCCGAGGACAGGGAGGAATGAACACTGAAGCTTTCTTT. This codes for CASSRGQGGMNTEAFF.

This clonotype has more than one count but fewer than ten. The V call is TRBV5-1, the J call TRBJ2-7; tentatively, D is TRBD1 (5 bases). CDR1 SGHRS and CDR2 YFSETQ come from the germline V gene. Trimming stripped 5 bases from V and 0 bases from J, with 12 bases between. This CDR3 is 14 amino acids long. The CDR3 spells CASRAGWSSYEQYF. The CDR3 DNA reads as TGCGCCAGCAGAGCAGGGTGGAGCTCCTACGAGCAGTACTTC.

The genes are TRBV7-2 and TRBJ1-6, with D maybe TRBD1 (5 bases). The CDR3 spans 15 residues. Trimming took off 3 bases at V and 2 bases at J, with 8 bases between the two ends. CDR1 and CDR2 (germline): SGHTA, FQGNSA. The DNA of the CDR3 is TGTGCCAGCAGCTTCGGGACGGCCTATAATTCACCCCTCCACTTT. Its translation: CASSFGTAYNSPLHF.

This clonotype appeared a few times. The V and J genes are TRBV5-1 and TRBJ1-4; TRBD1 agrees at 8 bases. The V segment lost 4 bases and the J segment 0 bases; nucleotides outside the gene matches: 5. The CDR3 consists of 16 residues. CDR1 and CDR2 from the germline V gene are SGHRS and YFSETQ. As DNA, the CDR3 is TGCGCCAGCAGCGGGACAGGATATGCAACTAATGAAAAACTGTTTTTT. Amino acid sequence: CASSGTGYATNEKLFF.

This clonotype was observed at least ten times. This chain uses TRBV11-2 with TRBJ1-1, with D maybe TRBD1 (6 bases). Trimming took 1 base from V and 8 from J, leaving 14 bases between them. The CDR3 is 14 amino acids. Germline lookup yields CDR1 SGHAT and CDR2 FQNNGV. CDR3 nucleotide sequence: TGTGCCAGCAGCTTAGGGGTCGGGGGCACAGAAGCTTTCTTT. Amino acid sequence: CASSLGVGGTEAFF.

The chain uses TRBV20-1 and TRBJ2-3, with D maybe TRBD1 (5 bases). The CDR3 extends over 14 amino acids. V gave up 0 bases and J gave up 0 bases, with 7 bases separating them. Per germline, CDR1 DFQATT and CDR2 SNEGSKA (reference sequence). This CDR3 reads CSARETVSTDTQYF. The CDR3 DNA reads TGCAGTGCTAGAGAGACAGTTAGCACAGATACGCAGTATTTT.

The rearrangement uses TRBV7-6 and TRBJ2-3; TRBD2 aligns across 9 bases. The CDR3 contains 15 residues. The V gene's germline CDR1 is SGHVS and CDR2 FNYEAQ. J gave up 5 bases and V 3 bases, and 6 bases lay outside the gene matches. The CDR3 DNA reads as TGTGCCAGCAGCTTCGCGGGGGGGCAGTTAGATACGCAGTATTTT. Translated, it gives CASSFAGGQLDTQYF.